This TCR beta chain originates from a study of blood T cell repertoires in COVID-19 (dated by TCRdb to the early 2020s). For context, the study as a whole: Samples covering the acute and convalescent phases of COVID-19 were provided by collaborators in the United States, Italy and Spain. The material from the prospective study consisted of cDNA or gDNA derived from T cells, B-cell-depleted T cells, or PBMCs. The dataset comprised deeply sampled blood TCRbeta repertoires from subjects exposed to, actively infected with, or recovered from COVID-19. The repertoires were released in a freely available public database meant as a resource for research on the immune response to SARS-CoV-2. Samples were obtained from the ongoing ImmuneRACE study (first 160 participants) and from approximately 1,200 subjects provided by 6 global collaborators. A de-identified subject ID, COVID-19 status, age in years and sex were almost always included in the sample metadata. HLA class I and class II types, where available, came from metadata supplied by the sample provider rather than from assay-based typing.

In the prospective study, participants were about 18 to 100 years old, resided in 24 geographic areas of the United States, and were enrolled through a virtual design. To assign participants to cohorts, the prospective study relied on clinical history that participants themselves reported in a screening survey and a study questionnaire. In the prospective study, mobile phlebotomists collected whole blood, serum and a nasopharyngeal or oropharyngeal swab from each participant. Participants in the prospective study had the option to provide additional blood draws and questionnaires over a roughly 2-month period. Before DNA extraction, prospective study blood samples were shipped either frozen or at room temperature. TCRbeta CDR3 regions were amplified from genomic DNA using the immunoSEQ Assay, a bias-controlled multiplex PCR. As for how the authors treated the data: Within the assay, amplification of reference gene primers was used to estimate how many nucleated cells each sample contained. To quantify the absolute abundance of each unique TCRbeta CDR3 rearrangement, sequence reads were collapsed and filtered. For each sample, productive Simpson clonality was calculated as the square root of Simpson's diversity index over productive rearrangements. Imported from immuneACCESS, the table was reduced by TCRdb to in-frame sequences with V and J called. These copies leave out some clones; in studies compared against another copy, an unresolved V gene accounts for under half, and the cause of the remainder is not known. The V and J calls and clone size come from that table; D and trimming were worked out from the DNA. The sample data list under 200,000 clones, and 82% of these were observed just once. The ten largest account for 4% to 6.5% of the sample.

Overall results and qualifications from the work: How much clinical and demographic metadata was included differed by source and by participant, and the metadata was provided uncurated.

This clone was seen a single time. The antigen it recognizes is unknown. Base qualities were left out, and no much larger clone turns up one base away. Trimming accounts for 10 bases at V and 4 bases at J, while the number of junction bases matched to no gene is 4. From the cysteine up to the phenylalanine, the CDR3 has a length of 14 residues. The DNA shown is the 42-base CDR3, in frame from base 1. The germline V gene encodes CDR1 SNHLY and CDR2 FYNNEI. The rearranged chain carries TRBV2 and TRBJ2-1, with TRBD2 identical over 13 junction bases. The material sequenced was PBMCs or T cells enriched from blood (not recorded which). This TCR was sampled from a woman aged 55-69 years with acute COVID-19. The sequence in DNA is TGTGCCACCAGGACTAGCGGGGGTTACAATGAGCAGTTCTTC. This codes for CATRTSGGYNEQFF.